Given below is one TCR beta chain in context. Its antigen is not known. Adult donors, all healthy and HIV-negative, had no recent acute infections or vaccinations. Germline CDR1 MGHRA, CDR2 YSYEKL. With 6 bases removed from V and 0 bases from J, the gap between germline ends came to 19 bases. There are 17 residues in the CDR3. The data stem from a study of shared clonotypes between healthy human individuals. Study-level information: Each donor contributed plates that comprised three CD4 naive, three CD4 memory, two CD8 naive and one CD8 memory. Findings and limits, study-wide: Only blood underwent sampling, and tissue repertoires likely differ.

The authors' processing: Junction-only immunoSEQ data arrived without quality scores, meaning filtering differed. Generated by immunoSEQ multiplex PCR, the TCRdb table keeps only in-frame clones and is missing some. The V and J calls and clone size are taken from that table; D and trimming were inferred from the DNA. The data show 650,000 to 750,000 clones, 55% to 75% seen once. The gene calls are TRBV4-1 and TRBJ2-3; D gene ambiguous. The sample comprised memory CD4+ T cells sorted from blood. The subset denotes: CD45RA-negative fraction. The origin of this receptor is a woman under 40 in good health. The DNA for the CDR3 is TGCGCCAGCAGACCACTCGCTCGTCAGCAGAGCACAGATACGCAGTATTTT. This codes for CASRPLARQQSTDTQYF.